This T cell receptor (beta chain) was obtained from a study of cytomegalovirus exposure and HLA in healthy donors. On the study more broadly: Unique TCRs numbering roughly 80 million, obtained from HLA-typed donors, made up an early data release. Overall study results and limits: The productive fraction for most TCR beta V segments was about 87% or about 30% in an earlier analysis. A later analysis reported that several of the most significant clusters appeared to be linked to common viral pathogens, among them Epstein-Barr virus.

This PCR relied on a set of 60 Vbeta primers and 13 Jbeta primers. Here immunoSEQ multiplex PCR was the method, and the copy in TCRdb shows in-frame clones only, minus some. The data contain under 300,000 clones, approximately 80% of them seen just once; the ten biggest clones take up about 8%. Notes on this clone: Its antigen is not identified.

Germline-derived CDR1 and CDR2 are SGHNT and YYREEE (reference sequence). The J segment lost 3 bases and the V segment lost 4 bases, leaving 8 bases of the junction unmatched. This CDR3 has 15 amino acids. The V call is TRBV5-4, the J call TRBJ2-7, with 9 bases matching TRBD1. The sequence derives from a woman aged 55-75 years in good health and CMV-seropositive. The sequenced sample was PBMCs. The CDR3 DNA follows: TGTGCCAGCAGCGCATCGACAGGGGGGGGCTACGAGCAGTACTTC. Translated, it gives CASSASTGGGYEQYF.